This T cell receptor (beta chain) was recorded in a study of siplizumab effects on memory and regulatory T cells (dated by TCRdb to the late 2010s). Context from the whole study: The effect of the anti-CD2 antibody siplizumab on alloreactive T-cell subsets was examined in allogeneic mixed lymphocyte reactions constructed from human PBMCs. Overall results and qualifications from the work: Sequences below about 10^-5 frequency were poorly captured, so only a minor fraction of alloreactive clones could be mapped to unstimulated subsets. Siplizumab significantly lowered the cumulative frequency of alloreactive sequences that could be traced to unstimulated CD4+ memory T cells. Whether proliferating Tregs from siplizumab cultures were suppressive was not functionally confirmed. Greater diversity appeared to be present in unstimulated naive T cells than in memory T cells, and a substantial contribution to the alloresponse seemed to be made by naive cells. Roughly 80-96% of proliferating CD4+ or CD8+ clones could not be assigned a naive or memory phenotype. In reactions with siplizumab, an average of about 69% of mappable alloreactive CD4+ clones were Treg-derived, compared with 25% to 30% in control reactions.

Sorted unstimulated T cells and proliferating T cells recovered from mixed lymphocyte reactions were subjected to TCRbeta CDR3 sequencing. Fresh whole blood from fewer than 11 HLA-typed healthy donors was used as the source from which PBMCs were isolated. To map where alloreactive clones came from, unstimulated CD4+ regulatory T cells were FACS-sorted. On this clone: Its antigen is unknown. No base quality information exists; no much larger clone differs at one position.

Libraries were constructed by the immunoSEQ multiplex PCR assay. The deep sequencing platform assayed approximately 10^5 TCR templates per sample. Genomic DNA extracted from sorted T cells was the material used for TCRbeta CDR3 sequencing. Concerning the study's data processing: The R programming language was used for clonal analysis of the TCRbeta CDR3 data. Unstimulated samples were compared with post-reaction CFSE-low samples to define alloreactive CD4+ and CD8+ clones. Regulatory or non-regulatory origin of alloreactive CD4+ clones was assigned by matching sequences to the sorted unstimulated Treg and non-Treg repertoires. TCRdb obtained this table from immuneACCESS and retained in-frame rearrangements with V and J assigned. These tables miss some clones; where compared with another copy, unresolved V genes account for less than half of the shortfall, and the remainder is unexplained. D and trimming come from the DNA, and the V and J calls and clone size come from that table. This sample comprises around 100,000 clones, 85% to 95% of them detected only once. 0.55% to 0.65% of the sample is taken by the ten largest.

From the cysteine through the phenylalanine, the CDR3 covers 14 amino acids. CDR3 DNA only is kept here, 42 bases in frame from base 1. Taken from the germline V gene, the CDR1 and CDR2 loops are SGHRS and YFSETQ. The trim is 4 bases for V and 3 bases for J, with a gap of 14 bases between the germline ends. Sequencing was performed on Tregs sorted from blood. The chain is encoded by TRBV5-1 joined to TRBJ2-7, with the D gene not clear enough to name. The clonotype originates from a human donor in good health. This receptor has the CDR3 CASSPDQYFYEQYF. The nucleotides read TGCGCCAGCAGCCCCGATCAATATTTCTACGAGCAGTACTTC.